The clone carrying this T cell receptor (beta chain) was counted once. The data derive from a study of CD8 T cells in Susac syndrome. It was with random hexamers that 0.5 to 1 ug RNA was reverse transcribed. The method of amplification for TCR beta CDR3 was immunoSEQ multiplex PCR, covering 54 Vbeta and 13 Jbeta. Using its own MiXCR run on the immunoSEQ multiplex PCR reads, TCRdb lists one record per CDR3 protein. The sample lists some 450,000 distinct CDR3 sequences; more than 80% were seen once. Peripheral blood CD8+ and CD4+ T cells were profiled by TCR beta sequencing. Treatment-naive patients with stable or active relapsing-remitting disease were the multiple sclerosis controls. CDR3 size: 14 residues. The ends were cut back, 1 base at V and 4 bases at J, with 10 bases in the middle. The germline CDR1 and CDR2 sequences are MGHRA and YSYEKL.

The origin of this receptor is a human donor with multiple sclerosis. Material: CD8+ T cells from PBMCs. The chain employs TRBV4-1 and TRBJ1-1; D ambiguous. The CDR3 loop reads CASSQVQDGTEAFF. CDR3 in DNA: TGCGCCAGCAGCCAAGTCCAGGATGGCACTGAAGCTTTCTTT.